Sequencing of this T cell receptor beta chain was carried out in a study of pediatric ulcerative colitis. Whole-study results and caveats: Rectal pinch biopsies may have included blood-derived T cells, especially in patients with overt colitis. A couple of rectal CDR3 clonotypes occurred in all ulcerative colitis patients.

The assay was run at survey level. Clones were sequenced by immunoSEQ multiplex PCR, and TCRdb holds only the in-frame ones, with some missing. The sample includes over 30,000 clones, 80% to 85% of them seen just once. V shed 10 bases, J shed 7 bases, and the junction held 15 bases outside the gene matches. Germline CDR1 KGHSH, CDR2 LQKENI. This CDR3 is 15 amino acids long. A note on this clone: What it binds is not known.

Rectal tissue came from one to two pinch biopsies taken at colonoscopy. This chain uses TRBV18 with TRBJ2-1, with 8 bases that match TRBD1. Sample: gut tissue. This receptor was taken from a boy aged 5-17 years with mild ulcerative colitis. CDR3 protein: CATTISGGDGNEQFF. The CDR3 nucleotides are TGTGCCACCACAATATCAGGGGGCGACGGGAATGAGCAGTTCTTC.